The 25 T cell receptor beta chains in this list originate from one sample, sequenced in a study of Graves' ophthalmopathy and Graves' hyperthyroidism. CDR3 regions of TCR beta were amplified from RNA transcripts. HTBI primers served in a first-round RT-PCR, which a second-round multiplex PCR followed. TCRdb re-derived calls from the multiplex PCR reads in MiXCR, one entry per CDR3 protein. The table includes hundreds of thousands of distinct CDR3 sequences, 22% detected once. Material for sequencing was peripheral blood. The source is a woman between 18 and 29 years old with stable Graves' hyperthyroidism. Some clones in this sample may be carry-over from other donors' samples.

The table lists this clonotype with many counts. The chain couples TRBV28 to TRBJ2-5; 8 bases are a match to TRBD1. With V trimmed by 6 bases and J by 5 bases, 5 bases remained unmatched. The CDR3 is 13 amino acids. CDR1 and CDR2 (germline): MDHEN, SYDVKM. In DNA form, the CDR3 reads TGTGCCAGCAGGGACAGGGTTGCGGAGACCCAGTACTTC. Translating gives CASRDRVAETQYF.

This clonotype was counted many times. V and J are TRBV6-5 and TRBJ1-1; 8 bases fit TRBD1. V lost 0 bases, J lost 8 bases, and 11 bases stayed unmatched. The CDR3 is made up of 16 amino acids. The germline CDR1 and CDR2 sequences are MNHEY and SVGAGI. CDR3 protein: CASSYSDRERSPEAFF. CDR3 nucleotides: TGTGCCAGCAGTTACTCGGACAGGGAACGGTCCCCCGAAGCTTTCTTT.

The CDR3 protein is CASSSTGGAGVGELFF. CDR3 bases: TGTGCCAGCAGCTCGACCGGGGGAGCGGGAGTCGGGGAGCTGTTTTTT. The chain combines TRBV11-2 with TRBJ2-2, with 8 bases identical to TRBD2. Germline V gene data show CDR1 as SGHAT and CDR2 as FQNNGV. This CDR3 has 16 residues. V shed 4 bases and J 7 bases; nucleotides not matched to a gene: 11.

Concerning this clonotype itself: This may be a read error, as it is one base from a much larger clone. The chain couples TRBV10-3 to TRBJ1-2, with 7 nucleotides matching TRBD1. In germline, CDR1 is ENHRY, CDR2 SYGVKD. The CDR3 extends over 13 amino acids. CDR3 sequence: CTIFGGQLSGYTF. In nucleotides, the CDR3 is TGTACCATCTTCGGGGGACAGTTATCTGGCTACACCTTC.

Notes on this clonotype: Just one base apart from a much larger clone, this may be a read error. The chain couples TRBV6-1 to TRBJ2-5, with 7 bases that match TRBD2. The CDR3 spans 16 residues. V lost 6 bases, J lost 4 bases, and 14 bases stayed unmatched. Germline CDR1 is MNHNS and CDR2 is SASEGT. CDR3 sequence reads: CASSPSVGGSGETQYF. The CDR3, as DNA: TGTGCCAGCAGCCCGAGCGTGGGGGGGTCCGGAGAGACCCAGTACTTC.

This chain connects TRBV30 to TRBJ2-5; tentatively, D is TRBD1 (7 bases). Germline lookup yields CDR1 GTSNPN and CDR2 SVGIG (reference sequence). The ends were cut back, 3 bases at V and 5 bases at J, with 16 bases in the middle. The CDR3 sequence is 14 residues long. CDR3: CAWRPPGGRETQYF. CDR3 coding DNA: TGTGCCTGGAGACCCCCAGGGGGGCGGGAGACCCAGTACTTC.

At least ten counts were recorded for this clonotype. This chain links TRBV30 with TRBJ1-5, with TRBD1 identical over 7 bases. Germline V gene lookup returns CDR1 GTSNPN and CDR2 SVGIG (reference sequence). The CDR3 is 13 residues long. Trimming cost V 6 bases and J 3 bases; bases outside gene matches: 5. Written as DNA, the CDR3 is TGTGCCTGTACAGGGGAGTCCAATCAGCCCCAGCATTTT. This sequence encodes CACTGESNQPQHF. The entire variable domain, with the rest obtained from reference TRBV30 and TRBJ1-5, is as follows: SQTIHQWPATLVQPVGSPLSLECTVEGTSNPNLYWYRQAAGRGLQLLFYSVGIGQISSEVPQNLSASRPQDRQFILSSKKLLLSDSGFYLCACTGESNQPQHFGDGTRLSIL.

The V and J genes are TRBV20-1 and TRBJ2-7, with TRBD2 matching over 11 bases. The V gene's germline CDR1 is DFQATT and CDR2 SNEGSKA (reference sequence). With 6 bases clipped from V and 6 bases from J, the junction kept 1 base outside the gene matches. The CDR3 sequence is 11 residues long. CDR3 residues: CSAGTSGEQYF. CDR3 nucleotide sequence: TGCAGTGCGGGGACTAGCGGCGAGCAGTACTTC.

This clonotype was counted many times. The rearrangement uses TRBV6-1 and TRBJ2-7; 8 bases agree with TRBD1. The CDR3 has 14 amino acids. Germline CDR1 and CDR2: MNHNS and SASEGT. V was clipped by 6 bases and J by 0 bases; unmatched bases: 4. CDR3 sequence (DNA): TGTGCCAGCAGACGACAGGGGAACTCCTACGAGCAGTACTTC. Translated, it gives CASRRQGNSYEQYF.

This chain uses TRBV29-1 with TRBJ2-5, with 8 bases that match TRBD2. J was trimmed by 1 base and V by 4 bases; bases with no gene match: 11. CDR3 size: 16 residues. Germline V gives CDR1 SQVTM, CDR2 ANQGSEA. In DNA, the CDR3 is TGCAGCGTTGGCGGAGGACGGGGGGGCCCCCAAGAGACCCAGTACTTC. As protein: CSVGGGRGGPQETQYF.

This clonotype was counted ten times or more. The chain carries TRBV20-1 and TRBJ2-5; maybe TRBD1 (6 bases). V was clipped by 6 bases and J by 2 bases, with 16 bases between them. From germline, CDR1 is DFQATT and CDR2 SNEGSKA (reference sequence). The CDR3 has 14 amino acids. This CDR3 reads CSAGQGWGQETQYF. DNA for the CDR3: TGCAGTGCCGGTCAGGGGTGGGGGCAAGAGACCCAGTACTTC.

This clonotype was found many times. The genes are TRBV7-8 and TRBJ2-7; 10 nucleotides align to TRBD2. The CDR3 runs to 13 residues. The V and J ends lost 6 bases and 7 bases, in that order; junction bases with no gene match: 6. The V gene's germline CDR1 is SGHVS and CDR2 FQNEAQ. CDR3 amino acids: CASRKLAGWEQYF. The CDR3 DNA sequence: TGTGCCAGCAGGAAACTAGCGGGGTGGGAGCAGTACTTC.

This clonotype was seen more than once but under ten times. The CDR3 reads CASSRGPEQETQYF. CDR3 bases: TGTGCCAGCAGCCGCGGACCCGAACAAGAGACCCAGTACTTC. The chain uses TRBV3-1 and TRBJ2-5; no firm D call. Deletions cut 4 bases from V and 2 bases from J, with 11 bases between. Germline CDR1 LGHDT, CDR2 YNNKEL (reference sequence). This CDR3 has 14 amino acids.

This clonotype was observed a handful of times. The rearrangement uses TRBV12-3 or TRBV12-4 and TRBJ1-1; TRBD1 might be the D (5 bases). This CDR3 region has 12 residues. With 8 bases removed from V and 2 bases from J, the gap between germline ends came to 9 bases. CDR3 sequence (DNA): TGTGCCAGCCAGGGCCTTAACACTGAAGCTTTCTTT. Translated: CASQGLNTEAFF.

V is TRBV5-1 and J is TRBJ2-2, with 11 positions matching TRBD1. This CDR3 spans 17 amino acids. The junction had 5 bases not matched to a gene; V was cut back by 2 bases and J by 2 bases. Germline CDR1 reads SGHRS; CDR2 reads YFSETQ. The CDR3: CASSFGGTGGNTGELFF. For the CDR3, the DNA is TGCGCCAGCAGCTTCGGAGGGACAGGGGGAAACACCGGGGAGCTGTTTTTT.

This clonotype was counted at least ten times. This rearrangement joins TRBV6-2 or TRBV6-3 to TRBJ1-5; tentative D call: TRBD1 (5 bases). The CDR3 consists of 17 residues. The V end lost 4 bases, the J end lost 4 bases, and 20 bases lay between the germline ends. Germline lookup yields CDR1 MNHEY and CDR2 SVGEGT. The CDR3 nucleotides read TGTGCCAGCAGTTCCAGAATGGGGGTCGGAGGGAATCAGCCCCAGCATTTT. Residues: CASSSRMGVGGNQPQHF.

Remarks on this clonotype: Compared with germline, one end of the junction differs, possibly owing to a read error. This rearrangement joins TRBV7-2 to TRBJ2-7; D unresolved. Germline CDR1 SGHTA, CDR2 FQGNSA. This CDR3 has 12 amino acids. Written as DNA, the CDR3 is TGTGCCAGCAGCTCCCCCCGGCGCGAGCAATACTTC. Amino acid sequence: CASSSPRREQYF.

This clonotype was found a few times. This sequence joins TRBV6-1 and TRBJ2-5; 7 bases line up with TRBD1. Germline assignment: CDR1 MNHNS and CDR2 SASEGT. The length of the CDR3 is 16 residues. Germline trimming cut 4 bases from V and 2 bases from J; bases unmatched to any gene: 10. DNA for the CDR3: TGTGCCAGCAGTGGAGGATTCCCGGGACAGCAAGAGACCCAGTACTTC. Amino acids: CASSGGFPGQQETQYF.

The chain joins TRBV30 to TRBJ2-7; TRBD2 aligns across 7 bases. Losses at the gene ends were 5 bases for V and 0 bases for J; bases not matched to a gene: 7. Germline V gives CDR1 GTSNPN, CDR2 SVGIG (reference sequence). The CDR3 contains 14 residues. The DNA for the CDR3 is TGTGCCTGGGGAAGCGGGGCCGCCTCCTACGAGCAGTACTTC. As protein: CAWGSGAASYEQYF.

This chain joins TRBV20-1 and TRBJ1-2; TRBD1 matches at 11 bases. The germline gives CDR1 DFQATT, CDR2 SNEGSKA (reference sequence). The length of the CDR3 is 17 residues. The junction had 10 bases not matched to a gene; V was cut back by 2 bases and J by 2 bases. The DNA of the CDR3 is TGCAGTGCTAGACAATTTGGGGGACAGGGGGAGAACTATGGCTACACCTTC. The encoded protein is CSARQFGGQGENYGYTF.

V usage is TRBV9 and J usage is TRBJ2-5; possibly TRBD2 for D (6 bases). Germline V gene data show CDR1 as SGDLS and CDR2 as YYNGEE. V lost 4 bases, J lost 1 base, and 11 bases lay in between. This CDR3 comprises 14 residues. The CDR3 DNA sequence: TGTGCCAGCAGCAGAGGCGGGGCCCAAGAGACCCAGTACTTC. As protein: CASSRGGAQETQYF.

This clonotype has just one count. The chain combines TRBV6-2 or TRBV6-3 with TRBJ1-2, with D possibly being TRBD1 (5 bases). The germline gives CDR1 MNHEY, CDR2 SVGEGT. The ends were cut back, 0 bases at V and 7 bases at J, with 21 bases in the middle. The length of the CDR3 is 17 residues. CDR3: CASSYSNRGRGLSGYTF. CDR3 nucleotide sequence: TGTGCCAGCAGTTACTCGAACCGAGGACGGGGACTTTCTGGCTACACCTTC.

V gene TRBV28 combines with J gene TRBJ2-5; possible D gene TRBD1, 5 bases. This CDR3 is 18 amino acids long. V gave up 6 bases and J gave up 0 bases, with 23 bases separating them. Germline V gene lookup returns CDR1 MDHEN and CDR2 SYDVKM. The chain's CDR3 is CASSQRGGGWGYQETQYF. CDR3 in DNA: TGTGCCAGCAGCCAAAGGGGTGGTGGGTGGGGCTACCAAGAGACCCAGTACTTC. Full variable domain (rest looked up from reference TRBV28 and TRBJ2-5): DVKVTQSSRYLVKRTGEKVFLECVQDMDHENMFWYRQDPGLGLRLIYFSYDVKMKEKGDIPEGYSVSREKKERFSLILESASTNQTSMYLCASSQRGGGWGYQETQYFGPGTRLLVL.

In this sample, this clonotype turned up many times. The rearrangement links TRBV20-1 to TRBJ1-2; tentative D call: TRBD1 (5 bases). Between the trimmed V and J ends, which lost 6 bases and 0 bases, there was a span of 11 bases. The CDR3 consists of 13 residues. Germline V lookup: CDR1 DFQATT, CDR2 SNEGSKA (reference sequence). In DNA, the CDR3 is TGCAGTGCCACAGGCCCTGCTAACTATGGCTACACCTTC. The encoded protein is CSATGPANYGYTF.

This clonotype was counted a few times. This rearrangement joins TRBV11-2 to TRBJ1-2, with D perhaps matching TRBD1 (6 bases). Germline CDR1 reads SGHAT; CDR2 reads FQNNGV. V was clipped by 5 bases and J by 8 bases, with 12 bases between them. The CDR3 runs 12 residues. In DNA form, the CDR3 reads TGTGCCAGCAGCCTGACAGGTCCCGGCTACACCTTC. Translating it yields CASSLTGPGYTF.